This TCR beta chain was identified during a study of blood T cell repertoires in COVID-19. Study as a whole: Researchers got acute and convalescent COVID-19 samples from the United States, Italy and Spain. PBMCs, B-cell-depleted T cells, or T cells were the source of the cDNA or gDNA that made up the material.

The CDR3 has 14 amino acids. The J segment lost 6 bases and the V segment lost 1 base, leaving 3 bases of the junction unmatched. Germline assignment: CDR1 SGHAT and CDR2 FQNNGV. Per the authors' pipeline: Reference gene primers were amplified, and this amplification served to estimate nucleated cell counts. Profiling relied on immunoSEQ multiplex PCR, and the TCRdb table lists in-frame clones only, not all of them. D and trimming were read from the DNA, whereas the V and J calls and clone size are those reported in that table. The sample has 350,000 or so clones; roughly nine tenths are singletons. The specimen was peripheral blood. This TCR was sampled from a woman aged 55 to 70 with COVID-19, enrolled during active disease. The chain is built from TRBV11-2 and TRBJ2-1, with 7 bases that match TRBD2. CDR3 in amino acids: CASSLGAGVNEQFF. CDR3 nucleotide sequence: TGTGCCAGCAGCTTAGGGGCGGGGGTCAATGAGCAGTTCTTC.